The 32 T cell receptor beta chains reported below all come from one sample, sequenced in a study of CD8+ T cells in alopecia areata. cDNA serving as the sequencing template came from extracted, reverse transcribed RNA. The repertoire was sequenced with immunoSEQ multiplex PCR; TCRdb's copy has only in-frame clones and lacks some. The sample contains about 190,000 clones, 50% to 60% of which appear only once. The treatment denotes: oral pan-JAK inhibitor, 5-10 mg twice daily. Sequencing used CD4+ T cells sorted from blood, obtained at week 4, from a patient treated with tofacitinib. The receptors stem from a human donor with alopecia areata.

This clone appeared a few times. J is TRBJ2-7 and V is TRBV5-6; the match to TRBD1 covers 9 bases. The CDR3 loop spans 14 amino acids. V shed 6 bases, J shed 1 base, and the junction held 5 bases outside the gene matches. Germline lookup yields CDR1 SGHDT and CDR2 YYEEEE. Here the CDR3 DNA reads TGTGCCAGCACCCGGGACAGGGTTTCCTACGAGCAGTACTTC. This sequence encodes CASTRDRVSYEQYF.

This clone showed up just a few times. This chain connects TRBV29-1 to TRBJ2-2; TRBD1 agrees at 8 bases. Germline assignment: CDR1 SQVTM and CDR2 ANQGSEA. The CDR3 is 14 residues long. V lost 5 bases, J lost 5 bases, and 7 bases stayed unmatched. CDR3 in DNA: TGCAGCGTTCCACGGGACAGGCAGACCGGGGAGCTGTTTTTT. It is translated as CSVPRDRQTGELFF.

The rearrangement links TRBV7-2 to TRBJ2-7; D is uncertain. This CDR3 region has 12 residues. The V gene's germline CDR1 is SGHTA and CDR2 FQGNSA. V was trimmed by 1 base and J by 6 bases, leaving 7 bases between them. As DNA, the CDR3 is TGTGCCAGCAGCTTAGTTAGGGCCGAGCAGTACTTC. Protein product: CASSLVRAEQYF. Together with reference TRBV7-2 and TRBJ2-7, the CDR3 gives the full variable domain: GAGVSQSPSNKVTEKGKDVELRCDPISGHTALYWYRQSLGQGLEFLIYFQGNSAPDKSGLPSDRFSAERTGGSVSTLTIQRTQQEDSAVYLCASSLVRAEQYFGPGTRLTVT.

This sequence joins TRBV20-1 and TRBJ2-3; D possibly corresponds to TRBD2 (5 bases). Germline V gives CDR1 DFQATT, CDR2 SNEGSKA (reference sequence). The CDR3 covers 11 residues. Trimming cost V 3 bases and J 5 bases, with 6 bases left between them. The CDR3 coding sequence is TGCAGTGCTAGGACTATAGATACGCAGTATTTT. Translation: CSARTIDTQYF.

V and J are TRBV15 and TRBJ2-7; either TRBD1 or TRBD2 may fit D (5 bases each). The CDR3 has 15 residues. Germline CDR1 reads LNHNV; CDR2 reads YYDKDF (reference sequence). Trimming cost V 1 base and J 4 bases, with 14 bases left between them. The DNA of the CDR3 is TGTGCCACCAGCAGAGTACGGGGCGCGGTGTACGAGCAGTACTTC. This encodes CATSRVRGAVYEQYF.

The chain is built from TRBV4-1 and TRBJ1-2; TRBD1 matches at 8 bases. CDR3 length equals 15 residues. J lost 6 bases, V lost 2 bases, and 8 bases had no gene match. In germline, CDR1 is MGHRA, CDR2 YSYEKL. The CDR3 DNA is TGCGCCAGCAGCCAACCGGACAGGGTCGGAAATGGCTACACCTTC. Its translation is CASSQPDRVGNGYTF.

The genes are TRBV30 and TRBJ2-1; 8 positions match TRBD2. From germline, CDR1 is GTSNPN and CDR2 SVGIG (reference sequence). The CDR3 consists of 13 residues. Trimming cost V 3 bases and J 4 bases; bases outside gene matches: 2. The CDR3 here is CAWSGGAYNEQFF. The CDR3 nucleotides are TGTGCCTGGAGCGGGGGGGCGTACAATGAGCAGTTCTTC.

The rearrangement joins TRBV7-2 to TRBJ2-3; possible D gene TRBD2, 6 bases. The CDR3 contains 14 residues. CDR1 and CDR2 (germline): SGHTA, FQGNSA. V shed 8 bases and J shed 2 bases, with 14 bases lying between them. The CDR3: CASSSDHTTDTQYF. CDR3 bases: TGTGCCAGCTCTAGCGACCACACCACAGATACGCAGTATTTT.

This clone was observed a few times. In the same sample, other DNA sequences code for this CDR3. The CDR3 bases are TGCAGCGTAGACAATGAGCAGTTCTTC. It yields the protein CSVDNEQFF. The rearrangement uses TRBV29-1 and TRBJ2-1; no clear D gene. The germline V and J ends were trimmed by 6 bases and 5 bases, with 2 bases remaining between them. This CDR3 has 9 amino acids. Germline CDR1 reads SQVTM; CDR2 reads ANQGSEA.

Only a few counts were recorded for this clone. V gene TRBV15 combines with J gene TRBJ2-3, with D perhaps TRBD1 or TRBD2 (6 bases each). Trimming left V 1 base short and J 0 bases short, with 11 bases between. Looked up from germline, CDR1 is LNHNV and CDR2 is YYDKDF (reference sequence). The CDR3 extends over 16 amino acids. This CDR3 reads CATSRGAGGSTDTQYF. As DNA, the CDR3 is TGTGCCACCAGCAGAGGGGCCGGGGGCAGCACAGATACGCAGTATTTT.

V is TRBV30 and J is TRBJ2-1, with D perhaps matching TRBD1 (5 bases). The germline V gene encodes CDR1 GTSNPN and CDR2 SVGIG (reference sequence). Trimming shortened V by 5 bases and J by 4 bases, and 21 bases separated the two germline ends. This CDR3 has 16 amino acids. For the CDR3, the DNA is TGTGCCTGGGATAGGGGCTACCAAACCGAATACAATGAGCAGTTCTTC. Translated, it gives CAWDRGYQTEYNEQFF.

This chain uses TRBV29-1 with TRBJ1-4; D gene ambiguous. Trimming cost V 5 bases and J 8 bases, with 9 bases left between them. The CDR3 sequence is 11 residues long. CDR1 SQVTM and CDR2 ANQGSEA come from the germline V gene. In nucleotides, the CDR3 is TGCAGCGTTCGCGTCGGGGAAAAACTGTTTTTT. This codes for CSVRVGEKLFF.

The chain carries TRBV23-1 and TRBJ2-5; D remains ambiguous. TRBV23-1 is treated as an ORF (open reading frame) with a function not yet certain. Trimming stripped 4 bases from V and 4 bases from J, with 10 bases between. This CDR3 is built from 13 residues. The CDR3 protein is CASSPPVGETQYF. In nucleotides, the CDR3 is TGCGCCAGCAGTCCCCCTGTGGGAGAGACCCAGTACTTC.

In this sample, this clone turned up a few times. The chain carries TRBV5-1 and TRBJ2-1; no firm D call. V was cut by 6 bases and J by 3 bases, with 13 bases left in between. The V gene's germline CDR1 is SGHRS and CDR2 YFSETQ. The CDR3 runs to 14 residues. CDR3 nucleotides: TGCGCCAGCAAATTTGGGGTCCGCTACAATGAGCAGTTCTTC. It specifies CASKFGVRYNEQFF.

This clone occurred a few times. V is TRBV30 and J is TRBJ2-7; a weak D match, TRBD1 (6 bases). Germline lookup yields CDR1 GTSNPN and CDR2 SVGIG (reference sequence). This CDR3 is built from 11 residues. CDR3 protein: CASGRGYEQYF. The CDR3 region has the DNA TGTGCGTCGGGCAGGGGTTACGAGCAGTACTTC.

CDR3 DNA sequence: TGTGCCAGCAGTCCATCGCGGGAGACTAACTATGGCTACACCTTC. Encoded protein: CASSPSRETNYGYTF. The V call is TRBV28, the J call TRBJ1-2; D not resolved. This CDR3 region has 15 residues. Germline V lookup: CDR1 MDHEN, CDR2 SYDVKM. V shed 5 bases and J shed 0 bases, with 13 bases lying between them.

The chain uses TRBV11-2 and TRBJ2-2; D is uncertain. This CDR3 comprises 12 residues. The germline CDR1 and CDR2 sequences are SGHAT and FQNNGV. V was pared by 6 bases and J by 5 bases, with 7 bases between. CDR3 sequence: CASSRNTGELFF. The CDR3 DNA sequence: TGTGCCAGCAGTAGGAATACCGGGGAGCTGTTTTTT. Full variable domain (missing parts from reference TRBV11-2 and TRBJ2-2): EAGVAQSPRYKIIEKRQSVAFWCNPISGHATLYWYQQILGQGPKLLIQFQNNGVVDDSQLPKDRFSAERLKGVDSTLKIQPAKLEDSAVYLCASSRNTGELFFGEGSRLTVL.

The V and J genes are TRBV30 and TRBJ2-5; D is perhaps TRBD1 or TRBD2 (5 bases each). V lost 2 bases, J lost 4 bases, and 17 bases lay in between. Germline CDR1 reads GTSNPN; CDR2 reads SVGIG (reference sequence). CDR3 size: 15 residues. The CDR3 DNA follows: TGTGCCTGGAGTATGGGAGCCAGGGTCGGAGAGACCCAGTACTTC. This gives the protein CAWSMGARVGETQYF. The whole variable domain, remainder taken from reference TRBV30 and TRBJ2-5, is SQTIHQWPATLVQPVGSPLSLECTVEGTSNPNLYWYRQAAGRGLQLLFYSVGIGQISSEVPQNLSASRPQDRQFILSSKKLLLSDSGFYLCAWSMGARVGETQYFGPGTRLLVL.

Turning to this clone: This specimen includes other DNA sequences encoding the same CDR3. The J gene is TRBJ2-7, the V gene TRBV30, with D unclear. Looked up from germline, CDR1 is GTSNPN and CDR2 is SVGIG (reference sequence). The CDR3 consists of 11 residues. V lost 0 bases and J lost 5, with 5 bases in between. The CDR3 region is CAWSVANEQYF. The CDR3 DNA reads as TGTGCCTGGAGTGTCGCTAACGAGCAGTACTTC.

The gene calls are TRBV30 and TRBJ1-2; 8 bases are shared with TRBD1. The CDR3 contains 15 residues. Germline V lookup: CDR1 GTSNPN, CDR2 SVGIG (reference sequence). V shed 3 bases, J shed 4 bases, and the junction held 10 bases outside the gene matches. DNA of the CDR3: TGTGCCTGGAGCGGCCTGACAGGGGCGGCCTATGGCTACACCTTC. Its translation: CAWSGLTGAAYGYTF.

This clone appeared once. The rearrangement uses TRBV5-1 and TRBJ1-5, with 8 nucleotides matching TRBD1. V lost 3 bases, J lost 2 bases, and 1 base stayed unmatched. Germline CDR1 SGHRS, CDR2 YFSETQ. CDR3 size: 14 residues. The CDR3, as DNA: TGCGCCAGCAGCTGGGGACAGGGCAATCAGCCCCAGCATTTT. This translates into CASSWGQGNQPQHF.

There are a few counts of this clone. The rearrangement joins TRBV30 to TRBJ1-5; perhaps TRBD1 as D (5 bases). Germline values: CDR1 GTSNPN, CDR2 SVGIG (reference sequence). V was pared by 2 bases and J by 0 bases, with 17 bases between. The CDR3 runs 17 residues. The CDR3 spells CAWSRGRGSHSNQPQHF. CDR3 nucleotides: TGTGCCTGGAGTAGGGGTAGGGGCAGCCATAGCAATCAGCCCCAGCATTTT.

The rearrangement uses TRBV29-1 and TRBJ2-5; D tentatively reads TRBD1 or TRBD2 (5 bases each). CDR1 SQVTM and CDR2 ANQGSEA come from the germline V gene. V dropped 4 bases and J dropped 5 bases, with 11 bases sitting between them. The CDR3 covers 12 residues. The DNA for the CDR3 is TGCAGCGTTGTCGAAGGGACGGAGACCCAGTACTTC. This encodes CSVVEGTETQYF.

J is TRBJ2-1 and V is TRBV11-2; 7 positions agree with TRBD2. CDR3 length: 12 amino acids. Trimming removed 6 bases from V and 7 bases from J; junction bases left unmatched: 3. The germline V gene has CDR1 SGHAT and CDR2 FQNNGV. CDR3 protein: CASSPAGNEQFF. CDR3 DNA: TGTGCCAGCAGTCCAGCGGGAAATGAGCAGTTCTTC. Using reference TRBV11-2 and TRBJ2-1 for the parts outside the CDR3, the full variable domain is EAGVAQSPRYKIIEKRQSVAFWCNPISGHATLYWYQQILGQGPKLLIQFQNNGVVDDSQLPKDRFSAERLKGVDSTLKIQPAKLEDSAVYLCASSPAGNEQFFGPGTRLTVL.

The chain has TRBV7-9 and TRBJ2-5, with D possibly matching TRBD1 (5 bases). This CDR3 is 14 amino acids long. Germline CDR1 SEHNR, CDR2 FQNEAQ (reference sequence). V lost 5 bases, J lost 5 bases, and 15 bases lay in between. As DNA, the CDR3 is TGTGCCAGCAGCCGGAAAGGGGTGAAGGAGACCCAGTACTTC. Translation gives CASSRKGVKETQYF.

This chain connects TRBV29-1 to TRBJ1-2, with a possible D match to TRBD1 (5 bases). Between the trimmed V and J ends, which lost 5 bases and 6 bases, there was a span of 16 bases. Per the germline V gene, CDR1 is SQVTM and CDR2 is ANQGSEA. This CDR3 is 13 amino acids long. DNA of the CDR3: TGCAGCGTTTCACCCGGGACCCAGAATGGCTACACCTTC. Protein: CSVSPGTQNGYTF.

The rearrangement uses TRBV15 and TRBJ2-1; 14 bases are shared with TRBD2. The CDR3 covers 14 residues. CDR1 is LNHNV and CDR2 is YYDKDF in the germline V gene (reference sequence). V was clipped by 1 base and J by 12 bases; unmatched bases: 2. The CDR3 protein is CATSRGTSGRTQFF. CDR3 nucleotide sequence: TGTGCCACCAGCAGAGGGACTAGCGGGAGGACGCAGTTCTTC.

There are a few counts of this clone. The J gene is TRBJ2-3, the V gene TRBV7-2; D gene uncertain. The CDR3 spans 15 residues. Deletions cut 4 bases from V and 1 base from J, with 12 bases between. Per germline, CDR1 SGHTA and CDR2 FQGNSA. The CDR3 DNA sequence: TGTGCCAGCAGCTCCCCGGAGAGACGCACAGATACGCAGTATTTT. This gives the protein CASSSPERRTDTQYF.

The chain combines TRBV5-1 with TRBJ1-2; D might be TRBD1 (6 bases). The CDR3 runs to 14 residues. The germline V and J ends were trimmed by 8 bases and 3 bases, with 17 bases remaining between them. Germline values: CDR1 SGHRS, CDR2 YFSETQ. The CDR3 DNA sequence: TGCGCCAGTAGGACAGTTCCTGAGGACTATGGCTACACCTTC. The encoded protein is CASRTVPEDYGYTF.

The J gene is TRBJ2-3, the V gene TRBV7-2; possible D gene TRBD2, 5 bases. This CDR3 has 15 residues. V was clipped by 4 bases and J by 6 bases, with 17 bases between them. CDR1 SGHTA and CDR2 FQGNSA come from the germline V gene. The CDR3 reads CASSSSGLAEDTQYF. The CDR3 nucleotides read TGTGCCAGCAGCTCCTCCGGGCTAGCCGAGGATACGCAGTATTTT.

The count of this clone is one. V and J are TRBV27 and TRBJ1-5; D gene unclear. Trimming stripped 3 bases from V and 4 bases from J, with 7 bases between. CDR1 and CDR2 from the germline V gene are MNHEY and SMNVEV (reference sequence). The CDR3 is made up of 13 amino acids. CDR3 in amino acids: CASSFNRNQPQHF. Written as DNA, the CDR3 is TGTGCCAGCAGTTTCAATAGAAATCAGCCCCAGCATTTT.

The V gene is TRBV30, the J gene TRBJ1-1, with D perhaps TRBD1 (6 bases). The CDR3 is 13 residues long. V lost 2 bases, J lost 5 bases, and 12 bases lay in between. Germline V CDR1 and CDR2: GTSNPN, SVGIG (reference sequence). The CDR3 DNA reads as TGTGCCTGGAGTAAAGAGGGGGAGACTGAAGCTTTCTTT. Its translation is CAWSKEGETEAFF. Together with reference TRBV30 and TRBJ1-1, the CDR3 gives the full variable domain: SQTIHQWPATLVQPVGSPLSLECTVEGTSNPNLYWYRQAAGRGLQLLFYSVGIGQISSEVPQNLSASRPQDRQFILSSKKLLLSDSGFYLCAWSKEGETEAFFGQGTRLTVV.